These T cell receptor beta chains were read from a single sample in a study of vaccination and CD4 T cells after COVID-19. These receptors' antigens are unknown. TCRdb ran MiXCR on the PCR reads and lists one entry per CDR3 protein. This table has more than 10,000 distinct CDR3 sequences, about 45% appearing once. Sequencing input: CD4+ T cells from blood, cultured in vitro. The origin of the receptors is a human donor who had recovered from COVID-19. CDR3s include the opening cysteine and the closing phenylalanine or tryptophan. A D gene is named only where the DNA matches it firmly. Where a row states a size, it is once, few, many or the class of an expanded clone; other rows omit it.

length	size	V	D	J	DNA	CDR3
17	few	TRBV27	.	TRBJ2-1	TGTGCCAGCAGTTTAGAGCAGCGGTGGAGCTCCTACAATGAGCAGTTCTTC	CASSLEQRWSSYNEQFF
15	.	TRBV6-5	TRBD1	TRBJ1-2	TGTGCCAGCAGTTACCCCGGGACAGGTCCCTATGGCTACACCTTC	CASSYPGTGPYGYTF
14	.	TRBV6-2/TRBV6-3	.	TRBJ2-5	TGTGCCAGCAGTTACTTGGGTGCCTTGGGTACCCAGTACTTC	CASSYLGALGTQYF
17	.	TRBV12-3/TRBV12-4	.	TRBJ1-6	TGTGCCAGCAGCCCGGGGCACCTCAGCTCCTATAATTCACCCCTCCACTTT	CASSPGHLSSYNSPLHF
14	.	TRBV7-7	.	TRBJ2-2	TGTGCCAGCGGCGAGACCACGAACACCGGGGAGCTGTTTTTT	CASGETTNTGELFF
19	few	TRBV11-3	TRBD1	TRBJ1-2	TGTGCCAGCAGCTTAGATAGGGGACAGGGAAGACCCAGTAACTATGGCTACACCTTC	CASSLDRGQGRPSNYGYTF
14	.	TRBV20-1	.	TRBJ1-1	TGCAGTGCTCGTGGGGGGGGGCCGAACACTGAAGCTTTCTTT	CSARGGGPNTEAFF
15	medium-sized	TRBV7-2	.	TRBJ1-1	TGTGCCAGCAGCACGCCGACAGCCGCTAACACTGAAGCTTTCTTT	CASSTPTAANTEAFF
13	.	TRBV2	.	TRBJ1-5	TGTGCCAGCAAAGAAAATAGCAATCAGCCCCAGCATTTT	CASKENSNQPQHF
14	few	TRBV19	.	TRBJ1-4	TGTGCCAGTAGTATCATCGGGGCGGATGAAAAACTGTTTTTT	CASSIIGADEKLFF
14	few	TRBV6-2/TRBV6-3	.	TRBJ2-5	TGTGCCAGCAGTACGGGAATCCCGACGGAGACCCAGTACTTC	CASSTGIPTETQYF
12	few	TRBV2	.	TRBJ1-2	TGTGCCAGCACCGATCCAGTATCCGGCTACACCTTC	CASTDPVSGYTF
13	.	TRBV11-3	.	TRBJ2-3	TGTGCCAGCAGCTTAGGTGGGTCCGATACGCAGTATTTT	CASSLGGSDTQYF
13	.	TRBV27	.	TRBJ1-1	TGTGCCAGCAGTTTAAACCGAAACACTGAAGCTTTCTTT	CASSLNRNTEAFF
16	.	TRBV6-2/TRBV6-3	TRBD2	TRBJ2-3	TGTGCCAGCAGCCCCGGGGGGATCACTAGCACAGATACGCAGTATTTT	CASSPGGITSTDTQYF
18	.	TRBV7-8	TRBD1	TRBJ1-5	TGTGCCAGCAGCTTAGGAGGGAGACAGGGGGCCCGGAGTCAGCCCCAGCATTTT	CASSLGGRQGARSQPQHF
15	.	TRBV7-8	.	TRBJ1-4	TGTGCCAGCAGCTTAGACTCGACAACTAATGAAAAACTGTTTTTT	CASSLDSTTNEKLFF
16	.	TRBV11-3	TRBD1	TRBJ2-7	TGTGCCAGCATGGACGGAAACAGGGGGCTACCCTACGAGCAGTACTTC	CASMDGNRGLPYEQYF
14	.	TRBV4-3	.	TRBJ2-4	TGCGCCAGCAGCCGTCGCAGGGGGGAAAACATTCAGTACTTC	CASSRRRGENIQYF
13	.	TRBV6-1	.	TRBJ1-6	TGTGCCAGCAGTGAGGTCCGGGGGGTCACCCTCCACTTT	CASSEVRGVTLHF
15	few	TRBV7-7	.	TRBJ2-2	TGTGCTAGCAGCTTAGGTGTACAGACGCCCGGGGAGCTGTTTTTT	CASSLGVQTPGELFF
15	few	TRBV7-6	.	TRBJ1-2	TGTGCCAGCAGCTTAGCGTCGGCGGGGGGAAGTGGCTACACCTTC	CASSLASAGGSGYTF
15	.	TRBV5-1	.	TRBJ1-1	TGCGCCAGCAGCTTGGAAACCCCGTCTGTCGCTGAAGCTTTCTTT	CASSLETPSVAEAFF
15	few	TRBV6-1	.	TRBJ2-6	TGTGCCAGCAGGGCCCCCCCCTCTGGGGCCAACGTCCTGACTTTC	CASRAPPSGANVLTF
15	.	TRBV20-1	TRBD1	TRBJ2-1	TGCAGTGCTAGCGGGCCGGGACAGGGTTACAATGAGCAGTTCTTC	CSASGPGQGYNEQFF
15	.	TRBV6-1	.	TRBJ2-3	TGTGCCAGCAGGCCCCCTGCGGGTCGCACAGATACGCAGTATTTT	CASRPPAGRTDTQYF
14	few	TRBV5-1	.	TRBJ1-2	TGCGCCAGCAGATGGGTCCCTCGGGACTATGGCTACACCTTC	CASRWVPRDYGYTF
12	few	TRBV21-1	.	TRBJ1-5	TGTGCCAGCAGCGAACGCAATCAGCCCCAGCATTTT	CASSERNQPQHF
15	.	TRBV24-1	.	TRBJ2-2	TGTGCCACCAGTGAGGGGGGGACAGACACCGGGGAGCTGTTTTTT	CATSEGGTDTGELFF
17	.	TRBV6-2/TRBV6-3	TRBD1	TRBJ2-7	TGTGCCAGCAGTTACTTTCTGACCCGGACAGGGGGAACGGTGCAGTACTTC	CASSYFLTRTGGTVQYF
15	.	TRBV28	.	TRBJ2-6	TGTGCCAGCAGTCGGGGACTGCCTGGGGCCAACGTCCTGACTTTC	CASSRGLPGANVLTF
13	.	TRBV11-3	.	TRBJ2-7	TGTGCCGGCAGCTTAGGGGGGGCACACGAGCAGTACTTC	CAGSLGGAHEQYF
18	.	TRBV20-1	TRBD2	TRBJ2-3	TGCAGTGCTAAGAGCCCCGTCGGGGGGGGGCTTGGCACAGATACGCAGTATTTT	CSAKSPVGGGLGTDTQYF
13	once	TRBV7-9	.	TRBJ1-2	TGTGCCAGCTCAGGTATCCCTAACTATGGCTACACCTTC	CASSGIPNYGYTF
15	.	TRBV27	TRBD2	TRBJ2-5	TGTGCCAGCAGTTTGAAGCGGGGGGTCCAAGAGACCCAGTACTTC	CASSLKRGVQETQYF
15	.	TRBV20-1	.	TRBJ1-3	TGCAGTGCTCCCAGAAGAGTTGGACAGGGAAACACCATATATTTT	CSAPRRVGQGNTIYF
15	.	TRBV20-1	TRBD1	TRBJ2-7	TGCAGTGCTTGCCCATGGGACAGGGGTCTCTACGAGCAGTACTTC	CSACPWDRGLYEQYF
13	.	TRBV2	.	TRBJ1-2	TGTGCCAGCAGCCCACAGATGGGCTATGGCTACACCTTC	CASSPQMGYGYTF
15	.	TRBV9	.	TRBJ2-2	TGTGCCAGCAGTAATACAGGGACGAACACCGGGGAGCTGTTTTTT	CASSNTGTNTGELFF